This T cell receptor beta chain was sequenced during a study of T cell changes during pregnancy in multiple sclerosis. The junction had 10 bases not matched to a gene; V was cut back by 5 bases and J by 2 bases. The CDR3 spans 16 residues. CDR1 is SGHTA, CDR2 FQGNSA, per germline. Sequenced by immunoSEQ multiplex PCR; TCRdb stores in-frame clones only, minus some. Of approximately 41,000 clones in the sample, about 94% are singletons; the top ten hold around 8.1%. J is TRBJ2-5 and V is TRBV7-2, with 8 bases identical to TRBD2. The sample here was CD8+ T cells from peripheral blood mononuclear cells, taken in the third trimester of pregnancy. The receptor was isolated from a female donor with multiple sclerosis, enrolled in a pregnancy study. CDR3 in amino acids: CASSLSALAVQETQYF. The CDR3 DNA sequence: TGTGCCAGCAGCCTAAGCGCACTAGCGGTACAAGAGACCCAGTACTTC.